This T cell receptor (beta chain) stems from a study of T-cell reconstitution after alpha-beta-depleted transplantation in children. The CDR3 is made up of 15 amino acids. Germline CDR1 is SGHRS and CDR2 is YFSETQ. The V segment lost 6 bases and the J segment 6 bases; nucleotides outside the gene matches: 13. Preparation of the TCRbeta library used unique molecular identifiers. TCRdb reanalysed the PCR reads using MiXCR and keeps one entry per CDR3 protein. The sample records nearly 550,000 distinct CDR3 sequences, around 19% being singletons. This receptor was taken from a human donor who donated a stem cell graft to a child with acute lymphoblastic leukemia. The source was PBMCs from the stem cell graft donor, collected from the stem cell graft. The rearrangement uses TRBV5-1 and TRBJ2-3, with 7 nucleotides matching TRBD2. CDR3 DNA: TGCGCCAGCAAGGGAGGGACGAGCACCTGGGATACGCAGTATTTT. It is translated as CASKGGTSTWDTQYF.